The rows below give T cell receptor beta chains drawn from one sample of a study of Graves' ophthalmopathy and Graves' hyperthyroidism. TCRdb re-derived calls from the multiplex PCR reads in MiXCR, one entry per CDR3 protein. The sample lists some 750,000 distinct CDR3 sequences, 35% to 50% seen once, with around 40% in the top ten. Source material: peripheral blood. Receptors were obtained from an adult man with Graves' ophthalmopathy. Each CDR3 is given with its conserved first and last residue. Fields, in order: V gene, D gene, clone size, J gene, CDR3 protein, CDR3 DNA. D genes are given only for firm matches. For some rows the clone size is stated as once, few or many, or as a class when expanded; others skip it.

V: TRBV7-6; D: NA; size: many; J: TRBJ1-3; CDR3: CASRAQELGNTIYF; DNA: TGTGCCAGCAGAGCGCAAGAGCTCGGAAACACCATATATTTT
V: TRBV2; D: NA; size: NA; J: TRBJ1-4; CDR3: CASSTGGAKNCFF; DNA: NA
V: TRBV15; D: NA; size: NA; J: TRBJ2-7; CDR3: CATSLDRDTEQYF; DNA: TGTGCCACCAGTTTGGACCGGGACACGGAGCAGTACTTC
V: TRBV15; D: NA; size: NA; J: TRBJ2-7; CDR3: CATSRDPRALGNEQYF; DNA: TGTGCCACCAGCAGAGATCCGAGGGCTCTTGGAAACGAGCAGTACTTC
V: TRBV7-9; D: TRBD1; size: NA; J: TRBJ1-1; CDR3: CASSLGTGDISEAFF; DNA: TGTGCCAGCAGCCTCGGGACAGGGGATATTAGTGAAGCTTTCTTT
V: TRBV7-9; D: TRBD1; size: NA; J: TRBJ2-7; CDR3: CASSSGPTGGYEQYF; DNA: TGTGCCAGCAGCTCCGGACCCACAGGGGGTTACGAGCAGTACTTC
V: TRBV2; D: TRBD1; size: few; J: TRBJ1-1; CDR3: CASRAVLRDRGRGTEAFF; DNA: TGTGCCAGCAGGGCCGTACTCCGGGACAGGGGGCGAGGCACTGAAGCTTTCTTT
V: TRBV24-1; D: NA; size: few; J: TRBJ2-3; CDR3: CATSDLTGSTDTQYF; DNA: TGTGCCACCAGTGATTTAACGGGAAGCACAGATACGCAGTATTTT
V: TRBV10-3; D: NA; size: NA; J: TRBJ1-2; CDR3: CAISEWSGETGAYGYTF; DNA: TGTGCCATCAGTGAATGGTCAGGGGAAACTGGGGCCTATGGCTACACCTTC
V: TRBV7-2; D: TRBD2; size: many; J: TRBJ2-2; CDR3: CASSASGLNTGELFF; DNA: TGTGCCAGCAGCGCTAGCGGGTTAAACACCGGGGAGCTGTTTTTT
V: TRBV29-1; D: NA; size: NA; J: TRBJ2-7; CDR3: CSSQGLRYEQYF; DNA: TGCAGTTCACAGGGCCTAAGGTACGAGCAGTACTTC
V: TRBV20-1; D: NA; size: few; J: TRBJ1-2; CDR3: CSARAPWGSYGYTF; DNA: TGCAGTGCTAGAGCCCCATGGGGATCCTATGGCTACACCTTC
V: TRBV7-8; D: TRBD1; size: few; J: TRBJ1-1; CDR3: CASSSFSGGGDGAFF; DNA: TGTGCCAGCAGCTCATTTTCAGGGGGCGGTGACGGAGCTTTCTTT
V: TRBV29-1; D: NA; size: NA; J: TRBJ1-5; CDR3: CSVDEQPNQPQHF; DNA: TGCAGCGTTGATGAGCAGCCTAATCAGCCCCAGCATTTT
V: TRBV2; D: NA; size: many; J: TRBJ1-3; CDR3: CASKPGTLTGNTIYF; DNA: TGTGCCAGCAAACCAGGCACATTGACTGGAAACACCATATATTTT
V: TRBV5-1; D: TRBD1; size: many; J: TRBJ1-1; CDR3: CASSVHRGEAFF; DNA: TGCGCCAGCAGCGTACACAGGGGTGAAGCTTTCTTT
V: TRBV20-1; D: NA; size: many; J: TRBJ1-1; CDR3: CSATTQGGAGEAFF; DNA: TGCAGTGCTACTACCCAAGGAGGGGCTGGTGAAGCTTTCTTT
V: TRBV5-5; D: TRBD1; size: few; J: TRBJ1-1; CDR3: CASSFSGTGNAEAFF; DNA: TGTGCCAGCAGCTTTTCCGGGACAGGGAACGCTGAAGCTTTCTTT
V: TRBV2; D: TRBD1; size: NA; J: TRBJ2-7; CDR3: CASSAWTGDEQYF; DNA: TGTGCCAGCAGTGCCTGGACAGGGGACGAGCAGTACTTC
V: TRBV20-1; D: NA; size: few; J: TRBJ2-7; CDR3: CSASRPSYEQYF; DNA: TGCAGTGCTAGTCGGCCTTCCTACGAGCAGTACTTC
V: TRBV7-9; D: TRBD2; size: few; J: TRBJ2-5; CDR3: CASSWSSGSGETQYF; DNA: TGTGCCAGCAGCTGGTCTAGCGGGAGTGGGGAGACCCAGTACTTC
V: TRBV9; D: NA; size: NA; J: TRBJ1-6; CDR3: CASSPITRGNSPLHF; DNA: TGTGCCAGCAGCCCGATCACCAGAGGGAATTCACCCCTCCACTTT
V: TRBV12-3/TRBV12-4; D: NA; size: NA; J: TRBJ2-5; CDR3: CASVEPTRASRETQYF; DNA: TGTGCCAGCGTTGAGCCCACTAGAGCATCTAGGGAGACCCAGTACTTC
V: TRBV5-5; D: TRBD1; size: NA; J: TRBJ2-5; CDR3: CASSLDRGTYQETQYF; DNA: TGTGCCAGCAGCCTCGACAGGGGGACATACCAAGAGACCCAGTACTTC
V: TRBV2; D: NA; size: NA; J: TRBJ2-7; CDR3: CASSYGIPGYEQYF; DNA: TGTGCCAGCAGTTACGGGATCCCCGGCTACGAGCAGTACTTC
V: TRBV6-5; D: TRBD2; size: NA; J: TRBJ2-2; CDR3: CASSLLAANTGELFF; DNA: TGTGCCAGCAGTTTACTAGCGGCGAACACCGGGGAGCTGTTTTTT
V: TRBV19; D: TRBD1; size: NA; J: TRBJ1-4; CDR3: CASSPKFRDREEKLFF; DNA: TGTGCCAGTAGTCCCAAATTCCGGGACAGGGAAGAAAAACTGTTTTTT
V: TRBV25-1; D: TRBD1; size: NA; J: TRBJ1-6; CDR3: CASSAKDRPSSYNSPLHF; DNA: TGTGCCAGCAGTGCTAAGGACAGGCCAAGCTCCTATAATTCACCCCTCCACTTT
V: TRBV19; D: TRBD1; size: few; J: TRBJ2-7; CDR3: CASSTTGDRVYEQYF; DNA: TGTGCCAGTAGTACTACTGGGGACAGGGTCTACGAGCAGTACTTC
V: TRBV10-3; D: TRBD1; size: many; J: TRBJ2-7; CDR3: CAIQGSSYEQYF; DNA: TGTGCCATACAGGGGAGCTCCTACGAGCAGTACTTC
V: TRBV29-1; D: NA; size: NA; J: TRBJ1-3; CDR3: CSVRSGPGNTIYF; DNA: TGCAGCGTTAGATCGGGCCCTGGAAACACCATATATTTT
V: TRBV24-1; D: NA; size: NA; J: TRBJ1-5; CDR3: CAISEEGLYNQPQQF; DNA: TGTGCCATCAGTGAGGAGGGATTATACAATCAGCCCCAGCAGTTT
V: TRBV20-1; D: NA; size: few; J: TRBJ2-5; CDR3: CSASVRGTSQETQYF; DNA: TGCAGTGCTAGTGTGCGGGGTACCAGCCAAGAGACCCAGTACTTC
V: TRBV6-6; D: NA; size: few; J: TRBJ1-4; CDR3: CASSYLQGGGEKLFF; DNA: TGTGCCAGCAGTTACCTTCAGGGAGGGGGTGAAAAACTGTTTTTT
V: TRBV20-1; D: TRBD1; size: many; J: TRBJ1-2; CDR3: CSASRDRASGYTF; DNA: TGCAGTGCTAGCCGGGACAGGGCTTCTGGCTACACCTTC
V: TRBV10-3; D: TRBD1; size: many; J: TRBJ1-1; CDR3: CAITTGAQEAFF; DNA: TGTGCCATCACCACAGGGGCTCAAGAAGCTTTCTTT
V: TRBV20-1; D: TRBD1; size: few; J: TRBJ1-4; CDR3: CSARTRTGIFEKLFF; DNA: TGCAGTGCTAGAACAAGGACAGGGATTTTTGAAAAACTGTTTTTT
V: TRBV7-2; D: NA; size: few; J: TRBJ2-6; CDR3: CASSSGQFSGANVLTF; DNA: TGTGCCAGCAGCTCAGGACAATTCTCTGGGGCCAACGTCCTGACTTTC
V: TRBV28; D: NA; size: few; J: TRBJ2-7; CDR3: CASSSGTEDYEQYF; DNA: TGTGCCAGCAGTTCCGGGACGGAGGACTACGAGCAGTACTTC
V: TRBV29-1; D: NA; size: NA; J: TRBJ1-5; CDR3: CSVSGSNQPQHF; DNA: TGCAGCGTTTCAGGTAGCAATCAGCCCCAGCATTTT
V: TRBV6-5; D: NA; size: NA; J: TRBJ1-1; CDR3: CASSYLEGTEAFF; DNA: TGTGCCAGCAGCTACCTTGAAGGCACTGAAGCTTTCTTT
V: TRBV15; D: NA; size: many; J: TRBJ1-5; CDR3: CATSSTGYQYQPQHF; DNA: TGTGCCACCAGCAGCACAGGGTACCAATATCAGCCCCAGCATTTT
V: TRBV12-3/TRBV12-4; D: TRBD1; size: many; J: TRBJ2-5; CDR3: CASGGQGIGETQYF; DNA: TGTGCCAGCGGAGGACAGGGGATCGGGGAGACCCAGTACTTC
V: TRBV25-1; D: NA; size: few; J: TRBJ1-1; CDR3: CASSRQQFRGTEAFF; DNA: TGTGCCAGCAGTAGACAACAGTTTAGGGGCACTGAAGCTTTCTTT
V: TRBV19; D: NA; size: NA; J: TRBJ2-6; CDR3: CASSPSGRGSGSGANVLTF; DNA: TGTGCCAGCAGTCCCTCGGGACGGGGGTCAGGCTCTGGGGCCAACGTCCTGACTTTC
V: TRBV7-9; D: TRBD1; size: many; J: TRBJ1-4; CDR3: CASSSDGTGNEKLFF; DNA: TGTGCCAGCAGCTCCGACGGGACAGGGAATGAAAAACTGTTTTTT
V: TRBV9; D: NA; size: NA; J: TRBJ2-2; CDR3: CASSVATSVGTGELFF; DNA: TGTGCCAGCAGCGTAGCGACGTCGGTGGGCACCGGGGAGCTGTTTTTT
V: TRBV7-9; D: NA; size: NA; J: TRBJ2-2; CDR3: CASSLAYAAGELFF; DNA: TGTGCTAGCAGCTTAGCCTATGCAGCCGGGGAGCTGTTTTTT
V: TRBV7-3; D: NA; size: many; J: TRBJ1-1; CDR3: CASSLKGGADTEAFF; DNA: TGTGCCAGCAGCTTAAAGGGGGGGGCCGACACTGAAGCTTTCTTT
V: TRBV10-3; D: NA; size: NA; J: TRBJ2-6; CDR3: CAISGTDNVLTF; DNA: TGTGCCATCAGCGGGACGGACAACGTCCTGACTTTC
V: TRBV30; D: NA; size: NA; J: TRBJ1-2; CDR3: CAWSVEEAERF; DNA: TGTGCCTGGAGTGTGGAGGAGGCAGAACGCTTC
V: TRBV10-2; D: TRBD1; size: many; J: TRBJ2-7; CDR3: CASSESGQPTFYF; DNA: TGCGCCAGCAGTGAGTCGGGACAGCCCACGTTCTACTTC
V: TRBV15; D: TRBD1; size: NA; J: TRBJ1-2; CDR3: CATSSWGQSIYGYTF; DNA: TGTGCCACCAGCAGCTGGGGACAGTCCATCTATGGCTACACCTTC
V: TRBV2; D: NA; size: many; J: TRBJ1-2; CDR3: CASRLTVSNYGYTF; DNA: TGTGCCAGCAGATTGACAGTGTCTAACTATGGCTACACCTTC